The following is a T cell receptor beta chain sequence with its context. The germline V gene has CDR1 LNHDA and CDR2 SQIVND (reference sequence). The V gene lost 6 bases and the J gene lost 0 bases, with 15 bases spanning the gap. CDR3 length equals 16 residues. The source of the sample is a study of OX40 agonist ivuxolimab in advanced cancers. TCRdb's table, derived via immunoSEQ multiplex PCR, lists solely in-frame clones and lacks some. The sample yields 95,000 to 100,000 clones, 93% seen once. This chain uses TRBV19 with TRBJ1-5; D gene uncertain. This clonotype originated in an adult with an advanced solid tumor such as melanoma, head and neck, liver or kidney cancer. The sequencing used CD4+ or CD8+ T cells sorted from blood, collected in a trial of the OX40 agonist ivuxolimab. The CDR3 loop reads CASRPWAAGSNQPQHF. The DNA of the CDR3 is TGTGCCAGTAGGCCCTGGGCGGCGGGTAGCAATCAGCCCCAGCATTTT.